This record concerns one TCR beta chain sequence. No antigen is known for it. Germline V CDR1 and CDR2: DFQATT, SNEGSKA (reference sequence). There are 12 residues in the CDR3. V dropped 6 bases and J dropped 1 base, with 9 bases sitting between them. The record originates from a study of T-cell memory formation after mild COVID-19. Overall study findings and caveats: In pre-infection memory, a portion of responding clones appeared, which suggested that cross-reactive memory joined.

Each CDR3 protein gets one entry after TCRdb re-called the 5' RACE reads with MiXCR. The sample lists around 300,000 distinct CDR3 sequences; approximately 18% were seen once. V is TRBV20-1 and J is TRBJ1-1; D ambiguous. The source of this sequence is a man aged 18 to 29 who had mild COVID-19 (a few samples of this study predate the infection). Cell type and time point are not known. Sequenced sample: PBMCs or a T cell subset sorted from them (not recorded which). The CDR3 region has the DNA TGCAGTGCAACAAAAACGAACACTGAAGCTTTCTTT. This codes for CSATKTNTEAFF.